These 24 T cell receptor beta chains share one sample of origin, sequenced in a study of glioma-infiltrating T cells after dendritic cell vaccination. Repertoires were generated with immunoSEQ multiplex PCR, while TCRdb's copy carries only in-frame clones and drops some. The sample contains about 64,000 clones, about 89% of which appear only once. Time point described: after dendritic cell vaccination, including at tumor progression/relapse. The sample in question was blood, obtained after dendritic cell vaccination. Source of these receptors: a human donor with glioblastoma.

CDR3 nucleotides: TGTGCCAGCAGCCAGGGGGTTGCTAATGAAAAACTGTTTTTT. It encodes CASSQGVANEKLFF. This sequence joins TRBV7-9 and TRBJ1-4; TRBD1 matches at 7 bases. Trimming cost V 5 bases and J 3 bases; bases outside gene matches: 3. This CDR3 is 14 amino acids long. Germline CDR1 is SEHNR and CDR2 is FQNEAQ (reference sequence).

The chain joins TRBV4-2 to TRBJ1-6; 7 nucleotides line up with TRBD1. In germline, CDR1 is LGHNA, CDR2 YNFKEQ. With V trimmed by 0 bases and J by 8 bases, 7 bases remained unmatched. There are 16 residues in the CDR3. The CDR3: CASSQDQDRRHSPLHF. The DNA of the CDR3 is TGTGCCAGCAGCCAAGACCAGGACAGGAGACATTCACCCCTCCACTTT.

The genes are TRBV7-2 and TRBJ2-7, with TRBD1 identical over 8 bases. V shed 1 base and J 7 bases; nucleotides not matched to a gene: 18. There are 18 residues in the CDR3. The germline CDR1 and CDR2 sequences are SGHTA and FQGNSA. The CDR3 reads CASSLGQGRGYGYGEQYF. CDR3 in DNA: TGTGCCAGCAGCTTAGGACAGGGGCGAGGATATGGGTATGGAGAGCAGTACTTC.

The chain links TRBV6-6 to TRBJ2-5; 13 bases map to TRBD2. V trimming: 11 bases; J trimming: 4 bases; junction bases outside the gene matches: 13. The CDR3 extends over 16 amino acids. Germline V gene lookup returns CDR1 MNHNY and CDR2 SVGAGI (reference sequence). CDR3 DNA sequence: TGTGCCTGCGGACTAGCGGGGGCCCCCCCTATAGAGACCCAGTACTTC. This encodes CACGLAGAPPIETQYF.

The chain's CDR3 is CASSPPDRWPTEAFF. CDR3 bases: TGTGCCAGCTCACCGCCCGACAGGTGGCCCACTGAAGCTTTCTTT. V usage is TRBV18 and J usage is TRBJ1-1, with a tentative D call TRBD1 (6 bases). Trimming cost V 3 bases and J 4 bases, with 15 bases left between them. Germline assignment: CDR1 KGHSH and CDR2 LQKENI. The CDR3 is made up of 15 amino acids.

V is TRBV7-6 and J is TRBJ1-5; 10 nucleotides match TRBD1. The length of the CDR3 is 15 residues. Germline assignment: CDR1 SGHVS and CDR2 FNYEAQ. V was pared by 5 bases and J by 2 bases, with 3 bases of the junction left unmatched. CDR3 sequence (DNA): TGTGCCAGCAGCCCCGGGACAGGGGGCAATCAGCCCCAGCATTTT. Its protein is CASSPGTGGNQPQHF.

This chain uses TRBV5-1 with TRBJ1-2; 10 nucleotides agree with TRBD1. The V gene's germline CDR1 is SGHRS and CDR2 YFSETQ. With V trimmed by 4 bases and J by 5 bases, 8 bases remained unmatched. The CDR3 is made up of 15 amino acids. The CDR3 DNA sequence: TGCGCCAGCAGCCCTCGACAGGGGGCAAGGTATGGCTACACCTTC. This translates into CASSPRQGARYGYTF.

This rearrangement joins TRBV6-5 to TRBJ1-2, with D perhaps matching TRBD1 (5 bases). There are 15 residues in the CDR3. Trimming left V 1 base short and J 1 base short, with 10 bases between. Germline CDR1 and CDR2: MNHEY and SVGAGI. The CDR3 region is CASSYLQEFNYGYTF. CDR3 DNA: TGTGCCAGCAGTTACTTACAGGAGTTTAACTATGGCTACACCTTC.

V gene TRBV29-1 combines with J gene TRBJ2-2, with TRBD2 as a possible D gene (6 bases). The CDR3 is 18 residues long. V gave up 3 bases and J gave up 5 bases, with 25 bases separating them. Germline loops: CDR1 SQVTM, CDR2 ANQGSEA. The CDR3 region has the DNA TGCAGCGTTGAGGAGGGCCGCGACACCGTACTAGGTACCGGGGAGCTGTTTTTT. This encodes CSVEEGRDTVLGTGELFF.

The chain joins TRBV14 to TRBJ2-3; D might be TRBD2 (7 bases). This CDR3 contains 16 residues. The V end was cut by 0 bases, the J end by 4 bases, with 14 bases between. Germline assignment: CDR1 SGHDN and CDR2 FVKESK. The CDR3 nucleotides are TGTGCCAGCAGCCAAGAAGGGGGGGCTGGCGCAGATACGCAGTATTTT. Amino acids: CASSQEGGAGADTQYF.

The genes are TRBV19 and TRBJ2-1; TRBD2 agrees at 9 bases. Germline loops: CDR1 LNHDA, CDR2 SQIVND (reference sequence). After removal of 7 bases from V and 6 bases from J, the junction contained 13 bases not matched to a gene. The CDR3 has 16 amino acids. The CDR3 is CASTSSPGLALNEQFF. DNA of the CDR3: TGTGCCAGTACCTCCTCTCCGGGACTAGCTCTCAATGAGCAGTTCTTC. Full variable domain (remainder filled in from reference TRBV19 and TRBJ2-1): DGGITQSPKYLFRKEGQNVTLSCEQNLNHDAMYWYRQDPGQGLRLIYYSQIVNDFQKGDIAEGYSVSREKKESFPLTVTSAQKNPTAFYLCASTSSPGLALNEQFFGPGTRLTVL.

In its sample, this clone was seen once. The chain carries TRBV4-1 and TRBJ2-7, with D tentatively TRBD2 (5 bases). The CDR3 covers 16 residues. CDR1 MGHRA and CDR2 YSYEKL come from the germline V gene. The germline V and J ends were trimmed by 4 bases and 4 bases, with 20 bases remaining between them. CDR3 region: CASSPPPGTRVYEQYF. The CDR3 nucleotides are TGCGCCAGCAGCCCCCCCCCGGGAACCCGCGTATACGAGCAGTACTTC.

This sequence joins TRBV11-2 and TRBJ2-5, with D possibly matching TRBD1 (5 bases). This CDR3 has 14 residues. V lost 1 base to trimming and J lost 2 bases, with 8 bases between them. Germline V gene data show CDR1 as SGHAT and CDR2 as FQNNGV. Here the CDR3 reads CASSLGAGQETQYF. The DNA of the CDR3 is TGTGCCAGCAGCTTAGGGGCAGGGCAAGAGACCCAGTACTTC.

A single count supports this clone. The chain uses TRBV18 and TRBJ1-4; 7 bases align to TRBD1. The CDR3 is 15 amino acids. Per germline, CDR1 KGHSH and CDR2 LQKENI. V was pared by 0 bases and J by 3 bases, with 1 base of the junction left unmatched. CDR3 in DNA: TGTGCCAGCTCACCACCGACAGGGTCTAATGAAAAACTGTTTTTT. Its protein is CASSPPTGSNEKLFF. The full variable domain, rest sourced from reference TRBV18 and TRBJ1-4, is NAGVMQNPRHLVRRRGQEARLRCSPMKGHSHVYWYRQLPEEGLKFMVYLQKENIIDESGMPKERFSAEFPKEGPSILRIQQVVRGDSAAYFCASSPPTGSNEKLFFGSGTQLSVL.

The V call is TRBV14, the J call TRBJ2-1, with 7 positions matching TRBD2. The germline CDR1 and CDR2 sequences are SGHDN and FVKESK. The CDR3 length is 13 residues. The ends lost 5 bases at V and 6 bases at J; junction bases unmatched: 4. The CDR3 loop reads CASSLWTSNEQFF. The CDR3 region has the DNA TGTGCCAGCAGCTTATGGACTAGCAATGAGCAGTTCTTC.

The chain is built from TRBV19 and TRBJ1-4; D gene unclear. Germline V CDR1 and CDR2: LNHDA, SQIVND (reference sequence). V dropped 0 bases and J dropped 6 bases, with 11 bases sitting between them. The CDR3 runs to 15 residues. The CDR3 coding sequence is TGTGCCAGTAGTATAGAGAGGACGGACTATGAAAAACTGTTTTTT. Protein sequence: CASSIERTDYEKLFF.

On this clone: At one end, the junction sequence differs from germline, possibly due to a read error. This sequence joins TRBV7-7 and TRBJ2-7; tentative D call: TRBD2 (6 bases). This CDR3 is 14 amino acids long. CDR1 and CDR2 (germline): SSHAT, FNYEAQ (reference sequence). The CDR3 is CASSPTGARGEQYF. For the CDR3, the DNA is TGTGCTAGCAGCCCAACAGGAGCCCGGGGGGAGCAGTACTTC.

The chain combines TRBV5-1 with TRBJ2-1; TRBD2 matches at 9 bases. The CDR3 has 15 residues. Looked up from germline, CDR1 is SGHRS and CDR2 is YFSETQ. The trim removed 3 bases at V and 6 bases at J, leaving 7 bases unmatched. CDR3 nucleotides: TGCGCCAGCAGCTGGGGTGCGGGAGGGCCCAATGAGCAGTTCTTC. This translates into CASSWGAGGPNEQFF.

The chain couples TRBV19 to TRBJ1-2; 7 bases fit TRBD1. Per germline, CDR1 LNHDA and CDR2 SQIVND (reference sequence). Trimming removed 6 bases from V and 3 bases from J; junction bases left unmatched: 4. The CDR3 runs to 13 residues. CDR3 amino acids: CASSLGTDYGYTF. The DNA of the CDR3 is TGTGCCAGTAGCCTAGGGACAGACTATGGCTACACCTTC. Complete variable domain (other parts from reference TRBV19 and TRBJ1-2): DGGITQSPKYLFRKEGQNVTLSCEQNLNHDAMYWYRQDPGQGLRLIYYSQIVNDFQKGDIAEGYSVSREKKESFPLTVTSAQKNPTAFYLCASSLGTDYGYTFGSGTRLTVV.

The J gene is TRBJ1-1, the V gene TRBV25-1; D ambiguous. CDR3 length: 16 amino acids. Germline V gene lookup returns CDR1 MGHDK and CDR2 SYGVNS. V gave up 2 bases and J gave up 1 base, with 14 bases separating them. This chain's CDR3 is CASSETGGFSNTEAFF. CDR3 nucleotides: TGTGCCAGCAGTGAAACGGGAGGGTTTTCGAACACTGAAGCTTTCTTT.

V gene TRBV2 combines with J gene TRBJ1-6; 8 positions agree with TRBD1. The CDR3 contains 15 residues. After removal of 2 bases from V and 5 bases from J, the junction contained 2 bases not matched to a gene. Germline CDR1 reads SNHLY; CDR2 reads FYNNEI. CDR3 nucleotide sequence: TGTGCCAGCAGTGAACGACAGGGGAATAATTCACCCCTCCACTTT. Amino acid sequence: CASSERQGNNSPLHF.

The rearrangement joins TRBV30 to TRBJ2-7; 14 nucleotides line up with TRBD2. Germline CDR1 GTSNPN, CDR2 SVGIG (reference sequence). This CDR3 has 15 amino acids. V gave up 4 bases and J gave up 3 bases; unmatched junction bases: 5. The CDR3 sequence: CAWIGTSGSNYEQYF. The CDR3, as DNA: TGTGCCTGGATCGGGACTAGCGGGAGTAACTACGAGCAGTACTTC. The variable domain in full, completed from reference TRBV30 and TRBJ2-7, reads SQTIHQWPATLVQPVGSPLSLECTVEGTSNPNLYWYRQAAGRGLQLLFYSVGIGQISSEVPQNLSASRPQDRQFILSSKKLLLSDSGFYLCAWIGTSGSNYEQYFGPGTRLTVT.

V is TRBV6-5 and J is TRBJ2-7, with 7 nucleotides matching TRBD2. This CDR3 has 14 amino acids. V shed 6 bases, J shed 2 bases, and the junction held 7 bases outside the gene matches. Germline V gene sequence: CDR1 MNHEY, CDR2 SVGAGI. CDR3 sequence reads: CASSSPTSAYEQYF. Here the CDR3 DNA reads TGTGCCAGCAGCAGCCCTACTAGCGCCTACGAGCAGTACTTC.

The chain joins TRBV6-4 to TRBJ2-1; 8 nucleotides line up with TRBD2. V shed 0 bases and J 6 bases; nucleotides not matched to a gene: 10. Germline values: CDR1 MRHNA, CDR2 SNTAGT. There are 17 residues in the CDR3. CDR3 nucleotides: TGTGCCAGCAGTGACTCGGGGATAGCGGGACATGCCAATGAGCAGTTCTTC. Protein product: CASSDSGIAGHANEQFF.